This TCR beta chain is drawn from a study of blood T cell repertoires in COVID-19. Study at large: The cDNA or gDNA used as material had been derived from T cells, B-cell-depleted T cells, or PBMCs.

Measured with immunoSEQ multiplex PCR; TCRdb has only the in-frame clones, and not every one. Of around 130,000 clones in the sample, approximately 90% are singletons; the top ten hold roughly 2.2%. Material: peripheral blood. The sequence was obtained from a woman aged 45-60 years with acute or convalescent COVID-19.

The CDR3 DNA reads TGCGCCAGGAGGAGTGGTAGCGGGGGAGGTTACACCGGGGAGCTGTTTTTT. Protein: CARRSGSGGGYTGELFF. This chain connects TRBV10-2 to TRBJ2-2, with 9 positions matching TRBD2. This CDR3 contains 17 residues. V lost 9 bases, J lost 3 bases, and 14 bases stayed unmatched. CDR1 is WSHSY and CDR2 is SAAADI in the germline V gene.